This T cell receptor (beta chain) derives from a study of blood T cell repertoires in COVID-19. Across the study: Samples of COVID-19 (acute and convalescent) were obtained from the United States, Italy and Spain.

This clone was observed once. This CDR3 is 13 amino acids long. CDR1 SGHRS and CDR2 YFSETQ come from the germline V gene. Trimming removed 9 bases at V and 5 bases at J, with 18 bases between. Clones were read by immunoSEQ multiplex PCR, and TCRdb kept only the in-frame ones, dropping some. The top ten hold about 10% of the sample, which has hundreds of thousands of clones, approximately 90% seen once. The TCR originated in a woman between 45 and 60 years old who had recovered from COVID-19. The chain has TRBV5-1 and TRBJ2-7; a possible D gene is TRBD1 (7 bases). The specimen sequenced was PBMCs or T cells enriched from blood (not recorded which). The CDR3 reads CATDDREVHEQYF. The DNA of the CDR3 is TGCGCCACTGACGACAGGGAGGTTCACGAGCAGTACTTC.